One sample yielded the 22 T cell receptor beta chains listed below, sequenced in a study of cytomegalovirus exposure and HLA in healthy donors. The PCR had 60 Vbeta and 13 Jbeta primers. Some clones are missing from TCRdb's copy, which holds only in-frame ones; the method was immunoSEQ multiplex PCR. The sample's table shows tens of thousands of clones. The material sequenced was PBMCs. These receptors were obtained from a woman aged 55-75 years in good health and CMV-seronegative.

V is TRBV10-1 and J is TRBJ2-1; 13 bases align to TRBD2. Trimming removed 2 bases from V and 7 bases from J; junction bases left unmatched: 11. The CDR3 totals 18 residues. Looked up from germline, CDR1 is WNHNN and CDR2 is SYGVQD (reference sequence). The CDR3 sequence: CASSEPRGPGLAGNEQFF. The CDR3 DNA reads as TGCGCCAGCAGTGAGCCCCGAGGACCGGGACTAGCGGGGAATGAGCAGTTCTTC.

The chain carries TRBV2 and TRBJ2-2; D unresolved. From germline, CDR1 is SNHLY and CDR2 FYNNEI. CDR3 length: 16 amino acids. V lost 6 bases to trimming and J lost 4 bases, with 18 bases between them. As DNA, the CDR3 is TGTGCCAGCAGCAGTAACCTCGGCGGCCGCACCGGGGAGCTGTTTTTT. Translating gives CASSSNLGGRTGELFF.

The chain has TRBV11-2 and TRBJ1-4, with 7 bases aligning to TRBD1. The CDR3 contains 15 residues. The V segment lost 5 bases and the J segment 5 bases; nucleotides outside the gene matches: 8. Germline CDR1 and CDR2: SGHAT and FQNNGV. CDR3 nucleotide sequence: TGTGCCAGCAGCCCCACAGGGGTCGGGAATGAAAAACTGTTTTTT. Translating gives CASSPTGVGNEKLFF.

The chain couples TRBV7-2 to TRBJ2-5; TRBD2 agrees at 9 bases. In germline, CDR1 is SGHTA, CDR2 FQGNSA. V trimming: 1 base; J trimming: 4 bases; junction bases outside the gene matches: 13. The CDR3 runs to 18 residues. The CDR3 is CASSLVSVGGRARETQYF. As DNA, the CDR3 is TGTGCCAGCAGCTTAGTTTCGGTAGGCGGGAGGGCCCGAGAGACCCAGTACTTC. The whole variable domain, filled in from reference TRBV7-2 and TRBJ2-5, reads GAGVSQSPSNKVTEKGKDVELRCDPISGHTALYWYRQSLGQGLEFLIYFQGNSAPDKSGLPSDRFSAERTGGSVSTLTIQRTQQEDSAVYLCASSLVSVGGRARETQYFGPGTRLLVL.

The chain employs TRBV21-1 and TRBJ2-7; the D segment call TRBD1 is taken from the table without a DNA check. TRBV21-1 is designated a pseudogene. The CDR3 consists of 17 residues. CDR3 residues: CASSKDPGNRVHYEQYF. The CDR3, as DNA: TGTGCCAGCAGCAAAGACCCAGGTAACAGGGTGCATTACGAGCAGTACTTC.

The rearrangement links TRBV5-1 to TRBJ2-5; the match to TRBD1 covers 10 bases. The CDR3 length is 15 residues. Germline V CDR1 and CDR2: SGHRS, YFSETQ. Trimming took 3 bases from V and 4 from J; bases not matched to a gene: 6. The CDR3 loop reads CASSSPGQGSETQYF. The CDR3, as DNA: TGCGCCAGCAGCTCACCGGGACAGGGGTCAGAGACCCAGTACTTC. The entire variable domain, with the rest obtained from reference TRBV5-1 and TRBJ2-5, is as follows: KAGVTQTPRYLIKTRGQQVTLSCSPISGHRSVSWYQQTPGQGLQFLFEYFSETQRNKGNFPGRFSGRQFSNSRSEMNVSTLELGDSALYLCASSSPGQGSETQYFGPGTRLLVL.

V is TRBV28 and J is TRBJ2-1; 10 bases line up with TRBD1. J gave up 4 bases and V 4 bases, and 10 bases lay outside the gene matches. CDR1 and CDR2 (germline): MDHEN, SYDVKM. This CDR3 is 17 amino acids long. The CDR3 nucleotides are TGTGCCAGCAGTTCTCCCACCGGGACAGGGGTGTACAATGAGCAGTTCTTC. Translated: CASSSPTGTGVYNEQFF.

The chain uses TRBV5-5 and TRBJ2-7; D is ambiguous. V dropped 0 bases and J dropped 2 bases, with 12 bases sitting between them. The CDR3 length is 15 residues. Germline lookup yields CDR1 SGHKS and CDR2 YYEKEE (reference sequence). The CDR3 DNA reads as TGTGCCAGCAGCTTGGGGTCGGCGGATACCTACGAGCAGTACTTC. Translating gives CASSLGSADTYEQYF.

The rearrangement joins TRBV6-1 to TRBJ1-5, with TRBD1 as a possible D gene (6 bases). V shed 3 bases and J shed 6 bases, with 15 bases lying between them. Germline CDR1 is MNHNS and CDR2 is SASEGT. The CDR3 contains 15 residues. As DNA, the CDR3 is TGTGCCAGCAGTGACGGAACAGGGTCAGGTCAGCCCCAGCATTTT. Translated: CASSDGTGSGQPQHF.

The chain is built from TRBV5-4 and TRBJ2-3; weak D call: TRBD2 (5 bases). CDR1 SGHNT and CDR2 YYREEE come from the germline V gene (reference sequence). V shed 4 bases and J shed 2 bases, with 14 bases lying between them. The CDR3 has 15 amino acids. Here the CDR3 DNA reads TGTGCCAGCAGCCTTGAGATGACTATCACAGATACGCAGTATTTT. It translates to CASSLEMTITDTQYF. The entire variable domain, with the rest obtained from reference TRBV5-4 and TRBJ2-3, is as follows: ETGVTQSPTHLIKTRGQQVTLRCSSQSGHNTVSWYQQALGQGPQFIFQYYREEENGRGNFPPRFSGLQFPNYSSELNVNALELDDSALYLCASSLEMTITDTQYFGPGTRLTVL.

The rearrangement uses TRBV7-8 and TRBJ1-3; D not resolved. V shed 0 bases and J shed 0 bases, with 6 bases lying between them. This CDR3 spans 15 amino acids. Germline CDR1 and CDR2: SGHVS and FQNEAQ. This chain's CDR3 is CASSLAWSSGNTIYF. The CDR3, as DNA: TGTGCCAGCAGCTTAGCGTGGAGCTCTGGAAACACCATATATTTT. Full variable domain (remainder filled in from reference TRBV7-8 and TRBJ1-3): GAGVSQSPRYKVAKRGQDVALRCDPISGHVSLFWYQQALGQGPEFLTYFQNEAQLDKSGLPSDRFFAERPEGSVSTLKIQRTQQEDSAVYLCASSLAWSSGNTIYFGEGSWLTVV.

This sequence joins TRBV4-2 and TRBJ2-6, with 16 bases matching TRBD2. CDR1 is LGHNA and CDR2 is YNFKEQ in the germline V gene. The CDR3 extends over 21 amino acids. The V and J ends lost 0 bases and 3 bases, in that order; junction bases with no gene match: 8. The CDR3 sequence is CASSQDQGLAGGSGGANVLTF. The CDR3, as DNA: TGTGCCAGCAGCCAAGACCAGGGACTAGCGGGAGGGAGTGGTGGGGCCAACGTCCTGACTTTC.

The rearrangement joins TRBV5-1 to TRBJ2-7; 7 bases map to TRBD2. CDR3 length: 15 residues. Trimming removed 2 bases from V and 1 base from J; junction bases left unmatched: 6. Germline assignment: CDR1 SGHRS and CDR2 YFSETQ. The CDR3 loop reads CASSFPPSGSYEQYF. The CDR3 DNA reads TGCGCCAGCAGCTTTCCGCCTAGCGGTTCCTACGAGCAGTACTTC.

V usage is TRBV9 and J usage is TRBJ2-7, with 9 positions matching TRBD2. CDR1 and CDR2 from the germline V gene are SGDLS and YYNGEE. There are 15 residues in the CDR3. After removal of 4 bases from V and 2 bases from J, the junction contained 7 bases not matched to a gene. The chain's CDR3 is CASSPQTSGPYEQYF. CDR3 sequence (DNA): TGTGCCAGCAGCCCACAGACTAGCGGCCCCTACGAGCAGTACTTC.

As regards this clone: A read error may produce the germline difference seen at one junction end. The V gene is TRBV6-6, the J gene TRBJ2-7; TRBD1 matches at 9 bases. Per germline, CDR1 MNHNY and CDR2 SVGAGI (reference sequence). The CDR3 contains 14 residues. Written as DNA, the CDR3 is TGTGCCAGCAGTTACCCGACAGGGGGGGGGAGGATGGACTTC. Amino acid sequence: CASSYPTGGGRMDF.

The chain recombines TRBV10-3 with TRBJ2-4; TRBD1 matches 8 bases. CDR1 ENHRY and CDR2 SYGVKD come from the germline V gene. V lost 6 bases and J lost 6; bases outside the gene matches: 7. This CDR3 contains 14 residues. The CDR3 sequence is CAISQGASGNIQYF. For the CDR3, the DNA is TGTGCCATCAGCCAGGGGGCCTCGGGAAACATTCAGTACTTC.

This sequence joins TRBV30 and TRBJ2-1; 14 nucleotides agree with TRBD2. Germline CDR1 GTSNPN, CDR2 SVGIG (reference sequence). V gave up 5 bases and J gave up 8 bases; unmatched junction bases: 5. The CDR3 extends over 14 amino acids. CDR3 in DNA: TGTGCCTGGGCCGGGACTAGCGGGAGTCATGAGCAGTTCTTC. Translated: CAWAGTSGSHEQFF.

The V and J genes are TRBV6-5 and TRBJ2-3, with TRBD2 matching over 7 bases. The CDR3 is 14 amino acids. Germline CDR1 reads MNHEY; CDR2 reads SVGAGI. The junction had 4 bases not matched to a gene; V was cut back by 2 bases and J by 5 bases. The CDR3 protein is CASSYVAGLDTQYF. CDR3 nucleotide sequence: TGTGCCAGCAGTTACGTAGCGGGTCTAGATACGCAGTATTTT.

The V gene is TRBV10-2, the J gene TRBJ2-3, with 8 bases aligning to TRBD2. V trimming: 6 bases; J trimming: 3 bases; junction bases outside the gene matches: 5. This CDR3 region has 14 residues. Germline V CDR1 and CDR2: WSHSY, SAAADI. CDR3 bases: TGCGCCAGCAGACTACTAGCGGAGACAGATACGCAGTATTTT. Its translation: CASRLLAETDTQYF.

The genes are TRBV5-1 and TRBJ2-3; 7 nucleotides align to TRBD2. Germline V gene sequence: CDR1 SGHRS, CDR2 YFSETQ. Losses at the gene ends were 5 bases for V and 5 bases for J; bases not matched to a gene: 5. The CDR3 is 13 residues long. CDR3 protein: CASRVGRLDTQYF. Here the CDR3 DNA reads TGCGCCAGCAGGGTCGGGAGGTTAGATACGCAGTATTTT.

Here the CDR3 reads CASSYGDFSNQPQHF. CDR3 in DNA: TGTGCCAGTAGTTACGGGGACTTTAGCAATCAGCCCCAGCATTTT. The chain recombines TRBV19 with TRBJ1-5; possibly TRBD1 for D (5 bases). Germline V gene lookup returns CDR1 LNHDA and CDR2 SQIVND (reference sequence). The V end was cut by 5 bases, the J end by 0 bases, with 11 bases between. This CDR3 comprises 15 residues.

J is TRBJ1-3 and V is TRBV30; 11 positions match TRBD1. The CDR3 is 15 amino acids. J gave up 2 bases and V 2 bases, and 2 bases lay outside the gene matches. Germline CDR1 GTSNPN, CDR2 SVGIG (reference sequence). The CDR3 nucleotides are TGTGCCTGGAGTTTGGGACAGGGGGCTGGAAACACCATATATTTT. Its protein product is CAWSLGQGAGNTIYF.